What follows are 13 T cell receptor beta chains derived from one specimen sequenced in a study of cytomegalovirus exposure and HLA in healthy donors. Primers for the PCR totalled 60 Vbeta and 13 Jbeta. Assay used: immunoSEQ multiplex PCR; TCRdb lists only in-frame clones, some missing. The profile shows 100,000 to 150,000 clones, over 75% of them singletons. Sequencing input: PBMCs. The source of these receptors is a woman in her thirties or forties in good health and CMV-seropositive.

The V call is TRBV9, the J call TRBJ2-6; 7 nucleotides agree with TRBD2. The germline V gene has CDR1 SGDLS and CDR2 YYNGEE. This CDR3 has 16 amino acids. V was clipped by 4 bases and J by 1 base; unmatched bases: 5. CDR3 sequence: CASSPRGVSGANVLTF. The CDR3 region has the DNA TGTGCCAGCAGCCCCCGGGGGGTTTCTGGGGCCAACGTCCTGACTTTC.

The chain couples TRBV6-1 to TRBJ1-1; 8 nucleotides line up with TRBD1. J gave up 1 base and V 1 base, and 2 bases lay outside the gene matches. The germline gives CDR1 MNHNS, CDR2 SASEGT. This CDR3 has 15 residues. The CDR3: CASSEVGTGNTEAFF. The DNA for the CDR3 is TGTGCCAGCAGTGAAGTGGGGACAGGGAACACTGAAGCTTTCTTT.

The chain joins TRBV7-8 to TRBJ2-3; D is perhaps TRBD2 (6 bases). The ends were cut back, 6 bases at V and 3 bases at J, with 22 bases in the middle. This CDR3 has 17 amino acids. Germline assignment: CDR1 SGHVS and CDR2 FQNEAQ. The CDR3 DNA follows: TGTGCCAGCAGACCACAAAGCGGAGGGCCGAGGACAGATACGCAGTATTTT. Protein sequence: CASRPQSGGPRTDTQYF.

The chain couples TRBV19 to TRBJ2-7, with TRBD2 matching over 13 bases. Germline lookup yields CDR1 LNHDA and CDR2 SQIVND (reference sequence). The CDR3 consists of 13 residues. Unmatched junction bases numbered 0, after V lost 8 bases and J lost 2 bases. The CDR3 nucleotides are TGTGCCAGTGGACTAGCGGGGGCCTACGAGCAGTACTTC. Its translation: CASGLAGAYEQYF.

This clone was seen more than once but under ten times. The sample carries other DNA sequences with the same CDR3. CDR3 coding DNA: TGCGCCAGCAGCTCGGGACTCATGAACACTGAAGCTTTCTTT. It specifies CASSSGLMNTEAFF. The chain is built from TRBV5-1 and TRBJ1-1, with a possible D match to TRBD1 (5 bases). Germline values: CDR1 SGHRS, CDR2 YFSETQ. This CDR3 has 14 amino acids. V lost 3 bases to trimming and J lost 0 bases, with 9 bases between them.

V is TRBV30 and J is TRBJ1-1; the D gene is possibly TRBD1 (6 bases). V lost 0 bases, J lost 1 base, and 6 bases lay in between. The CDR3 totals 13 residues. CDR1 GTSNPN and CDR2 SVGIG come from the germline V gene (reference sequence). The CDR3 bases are TGTGCCTGGAGTGTAGGGGGGAACACTGAAGCTTTCTTT. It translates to CAWSVGGNTEAFF.

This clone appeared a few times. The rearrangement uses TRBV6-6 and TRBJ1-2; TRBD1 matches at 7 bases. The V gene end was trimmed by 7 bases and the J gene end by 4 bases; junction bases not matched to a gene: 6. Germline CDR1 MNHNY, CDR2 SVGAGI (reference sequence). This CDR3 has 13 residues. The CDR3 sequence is CASTTGQAYGYTF. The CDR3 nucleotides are TGTGCCAGCACCACCGGACAGGCCTATGGCTACACCTTC.

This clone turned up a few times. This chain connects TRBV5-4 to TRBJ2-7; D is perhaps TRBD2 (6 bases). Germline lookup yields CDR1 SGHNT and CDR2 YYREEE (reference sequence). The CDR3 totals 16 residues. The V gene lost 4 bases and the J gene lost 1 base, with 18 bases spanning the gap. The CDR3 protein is CASSGRGGEGSYEQYF. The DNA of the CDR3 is TGTGCCAGCAGCGGTCGAGGAGGGGAAGGTTCCTACGAGCAGTACTTC.

The CDR3 protein is CASTNGIGQGSQPQHF. For the CDR3, the DNA is TGTGCCAGCACCAATGGGATAGGGCAGGGCAGCCAGCCCCAGCATTTT. The V gene is TRBV6-6, the J gene TRBJ1-5; maybe TRBD1 (5 bases). Per germline, CDR1 MNHNY and CDR2 SVGAGI (reference sequence). With 7 bases removed from V and 7 bases from J, the gap between germline ends came to 23 bases. This CDR3 is built from 16 residues.

The chain's CDR3 is CASRGSGTGVGYGYTF. In nucleotides, the CDR3 is TGTGCCAGCAGGGGTTCCGGGACAGGGGTCGGCTATGGCTACACCTTC. The V gene is TRBV27, the J gene TRBJ1-2; 10 positions match TRBD1. With V trimmed by 6 bases and J by 4 bases, 11 bases remained unmatched. The CDR3 extends over 16 amino acids. CDR1 and CDR2 (germline): MNHEY, SMNVEV (reference sequence).

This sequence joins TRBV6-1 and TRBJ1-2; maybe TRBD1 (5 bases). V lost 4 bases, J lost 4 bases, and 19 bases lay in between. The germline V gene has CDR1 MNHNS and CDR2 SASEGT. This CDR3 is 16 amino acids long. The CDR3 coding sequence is TGTGCCAGCAGTGTACAGGACGGGGAGGTTCTCTATGGCTACACCTTC. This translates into CASSVQDGEVLYGYTF.

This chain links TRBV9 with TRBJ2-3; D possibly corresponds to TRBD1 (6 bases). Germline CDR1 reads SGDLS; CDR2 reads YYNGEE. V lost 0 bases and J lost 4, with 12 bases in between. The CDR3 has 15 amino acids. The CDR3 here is CASSVGQEYPDTQYF. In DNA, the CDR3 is TGTGCCAGCAGCGTAGGACAGGAATACCCAGATACGCAGTATTTT.

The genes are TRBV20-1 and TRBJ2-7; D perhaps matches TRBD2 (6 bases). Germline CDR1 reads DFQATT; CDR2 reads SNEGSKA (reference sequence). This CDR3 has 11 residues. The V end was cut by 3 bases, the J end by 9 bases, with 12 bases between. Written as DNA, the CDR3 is TGCAGTGCTAGGACCGGGACTGGGCAGTACTTC. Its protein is CSARTGTGQYF.